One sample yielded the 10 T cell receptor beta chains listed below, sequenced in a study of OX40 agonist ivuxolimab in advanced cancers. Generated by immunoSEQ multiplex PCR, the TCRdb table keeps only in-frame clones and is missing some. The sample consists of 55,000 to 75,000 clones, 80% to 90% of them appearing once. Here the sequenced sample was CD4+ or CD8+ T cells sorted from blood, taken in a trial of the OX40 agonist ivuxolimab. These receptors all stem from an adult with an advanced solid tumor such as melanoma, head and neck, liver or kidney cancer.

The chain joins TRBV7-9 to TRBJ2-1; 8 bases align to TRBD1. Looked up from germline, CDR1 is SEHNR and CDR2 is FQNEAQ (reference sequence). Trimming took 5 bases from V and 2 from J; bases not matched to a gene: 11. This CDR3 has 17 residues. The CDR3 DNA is TGTGCCAGCAGCCGGGGAGGACAGGGCAAAACCTACAATGAGCAGTTCTTC. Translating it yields CASSRGGQGKTYNEQFF.

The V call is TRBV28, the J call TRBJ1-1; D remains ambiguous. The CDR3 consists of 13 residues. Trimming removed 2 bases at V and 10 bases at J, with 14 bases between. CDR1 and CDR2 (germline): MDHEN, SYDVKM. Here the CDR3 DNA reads TGTGCCAGCAGTTTAAGGACTCCTCGGGGAGCTTTCTTT. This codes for CASSLRTPRGAFF.

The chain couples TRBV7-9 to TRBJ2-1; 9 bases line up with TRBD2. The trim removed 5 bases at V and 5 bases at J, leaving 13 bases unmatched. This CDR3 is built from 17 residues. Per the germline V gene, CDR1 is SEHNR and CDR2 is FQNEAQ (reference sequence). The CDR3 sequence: CASSDTAGGPRDNEQFF. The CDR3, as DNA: TGTGCCAGCAGCGACACCGCGGGAGGGCCTAGGGACAATGAGCAGTTCTTC. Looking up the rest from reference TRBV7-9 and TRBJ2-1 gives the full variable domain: DTGVSQNPRHKITKRGQNVTFRCDPISEHNRLYWYRQTLGQGPEFLTYFQNEAQLEKSRLLSDRFSAERPKGSFSTLEIQRTEQGDSAMYLCASSDTAGGPRDNEQFFGPGTRLTVL.

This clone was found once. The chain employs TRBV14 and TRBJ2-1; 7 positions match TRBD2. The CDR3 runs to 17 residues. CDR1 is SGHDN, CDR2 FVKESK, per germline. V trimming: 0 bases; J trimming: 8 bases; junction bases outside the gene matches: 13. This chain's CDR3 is CASSQDGLAVRRDEQFF. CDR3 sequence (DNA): TGTGCCAGCAGCCAAGATGGGCTAGCGGTGCGTCGGGATGAGCAGTTCTTC.

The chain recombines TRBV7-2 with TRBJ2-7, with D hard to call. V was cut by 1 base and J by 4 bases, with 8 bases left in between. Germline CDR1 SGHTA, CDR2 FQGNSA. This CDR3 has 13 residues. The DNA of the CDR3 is TGTGCCAGCAGCTTAGGTTGGTCGTACGAGCAGTACTTC. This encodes CASSLGWSYEQYF.

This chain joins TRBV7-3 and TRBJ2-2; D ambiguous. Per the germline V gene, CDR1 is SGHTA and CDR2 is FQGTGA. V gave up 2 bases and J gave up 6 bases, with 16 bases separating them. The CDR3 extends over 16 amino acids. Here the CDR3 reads CASSLGYTPAPGELFF. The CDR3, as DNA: TGTGCCAGCAGCTTAGGGTACACCCCGGCTCCCGGGGAGCTGTTTTTT.

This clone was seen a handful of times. The CDR3 reads CASSKGAPQADTQYF. The CDR3 DNA reads as TGTGCCAGCAGCAAGGGGGCCCCACAGGCAGATACGCAGTATTTT. V is TRBV7-9 and J is TRBJ2-3; 7 bases match TRBD1. V trimming: 5 bases; J trimming: 4 bases; junction bases outside the gene matches: 9. Germline lookup yields CDR1 SEHNR and CDR2 FQNEAQ (reference sequence). The length of the CDR3 is 15 residues. The complete variable domain, with remaining parts taken from reference TRBV7-9 and TRBJ2-3, reads DTGVSQNPRHKITKRGQNVTFRCDPISEHNRLYWYRQTLGQGPEFLTYFQNEAQLEKSRLLSDRFSAERPKGSFSTLEIQRTEQGDSAMYLCASSKGAPQADTQYFGPGTRLTVL.

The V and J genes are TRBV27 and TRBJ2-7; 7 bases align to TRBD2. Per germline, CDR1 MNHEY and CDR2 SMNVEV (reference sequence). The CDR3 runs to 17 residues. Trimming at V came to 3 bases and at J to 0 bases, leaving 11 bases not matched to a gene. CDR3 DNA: TGTGCCAGCAGTTTGGCGGCCGGCGGGGGATCCTCCTACGAGCAGTACTTC. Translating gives CASSLAAGGGSSYEQYF.

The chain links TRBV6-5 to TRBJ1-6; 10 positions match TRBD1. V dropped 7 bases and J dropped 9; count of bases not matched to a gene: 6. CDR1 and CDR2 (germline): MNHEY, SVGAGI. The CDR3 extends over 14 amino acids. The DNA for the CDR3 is TGTGCCAGCACCGCCGGACAGGGGGTTTCACCCCTCCACTTT. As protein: CASTAGQGVSPLHF.

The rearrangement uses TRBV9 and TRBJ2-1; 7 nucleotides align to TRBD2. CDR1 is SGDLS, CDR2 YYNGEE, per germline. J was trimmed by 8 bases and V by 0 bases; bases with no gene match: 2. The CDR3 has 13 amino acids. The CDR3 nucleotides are TGTGCCAGCAGCGTAGGTGCGGGGGATGAGCAGTTCTTC. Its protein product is CASSVGAGDEQFF.